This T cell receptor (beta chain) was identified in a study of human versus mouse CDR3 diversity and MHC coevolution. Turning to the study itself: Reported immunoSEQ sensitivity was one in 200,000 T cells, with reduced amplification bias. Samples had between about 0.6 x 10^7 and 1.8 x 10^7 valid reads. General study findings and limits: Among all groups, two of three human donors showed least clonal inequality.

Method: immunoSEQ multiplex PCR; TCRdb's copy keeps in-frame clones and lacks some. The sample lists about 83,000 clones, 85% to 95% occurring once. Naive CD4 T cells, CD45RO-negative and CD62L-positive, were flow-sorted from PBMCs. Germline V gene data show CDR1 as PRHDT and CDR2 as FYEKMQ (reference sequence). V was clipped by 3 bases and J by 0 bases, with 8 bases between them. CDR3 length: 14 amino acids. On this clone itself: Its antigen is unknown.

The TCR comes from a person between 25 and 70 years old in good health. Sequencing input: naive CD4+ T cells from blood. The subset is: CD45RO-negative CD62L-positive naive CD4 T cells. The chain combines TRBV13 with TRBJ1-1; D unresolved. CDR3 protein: CASSFTGMNTEAFF. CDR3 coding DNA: TGTGCCAGCAGCTTCACGGGGATGAACACTGAAGCTTTCTTT.